This T cell receptor (beta chain) was documented in a study of cytomegalovirus exposure and HLA in healthy donors. Concerning this clone: Other nucleotide sequences from this sample produce the same CDR3.

The CDR3 is made up of 13 amino acids. The V end was cut by 6 bases, the J end by 3 bases, with 9 bases between. CDR1 and CDR2 (germline): MNHEY, SVGAGI. The PCR ran on 60 Vbeta and 13 Jbeta primers. Some clones are missing from TCRdb's copy, which holds only in-frame ones; the method was immunoSEQ multiplex PCR. Of some 120,000 clones listed, about 74% were seen once; the top ten hold approximately 3.6%. What was sequenced was PBMCs. The receptor was derived from a man aged 30 to 39 in good health and CMV-seronegative. The J gene is TRBJ2-1, the V gene TRBV6-5, with D possibly TRBD1 on 5 matching bases. The CDR3 is CASSLDSYNEQFF. The CDR3 DNA follows: TGTGCCAGCAGCCTTGACAGCTACAATGAGCAGTTCTTC.